This T cell receptor (beta chain) was found in a study of vaccination effects on CD4 cells after COVID-19. This CDR3 region has 14 residues. Germline V CDR1 and CDR2: SQVTM, ANQGSEA. V gave up 3 bases and J gave up 1 base; unmatched junction bases: 5. With respect to this clone: Its specificity is unknown.

Antigen-specific CD4+ T cell clonotypes were called by their expansion after viral peptide-pool culture in ViraFEST. Researchers isolated CD4+ T cells once approximately ten days of culture had elapsed. Vaccinated recipients, who were negative for nucleocapsid antibodies, had no history of SARS-CoV-2 infection. PBMC cultures contained some 2.1 million cells per well, around 10 IU/ml IL-2 and approximately 9.4 ug/ml peptides. Here immunoSEQ multiplex PCR was the method, and the copy in TCRdb shows in-frame clones only, minus some. The data contain about 48,000 clones, 79% of them singletons. Source: CD4+ T cells from PBMCs cultured with HCoV-OC43 spike peptides, taken before COVID-19 vaccination. Specified subset: HCoV-OC43 spike overlapping peptide pool stimulation. The genes are TRBV29-1 and TRBJ1-1, with 7 bases that match TRBD1. This TCR was sampled from a human donor who received a COVID-19 vaccine. CDR3 protein: CSVEGRGPNTEAFF. In DNA form, the CDR3 reads TGCAGCGTTGAGGGGAGGGGGCCGAACACTGAAGCTTTCTTT.